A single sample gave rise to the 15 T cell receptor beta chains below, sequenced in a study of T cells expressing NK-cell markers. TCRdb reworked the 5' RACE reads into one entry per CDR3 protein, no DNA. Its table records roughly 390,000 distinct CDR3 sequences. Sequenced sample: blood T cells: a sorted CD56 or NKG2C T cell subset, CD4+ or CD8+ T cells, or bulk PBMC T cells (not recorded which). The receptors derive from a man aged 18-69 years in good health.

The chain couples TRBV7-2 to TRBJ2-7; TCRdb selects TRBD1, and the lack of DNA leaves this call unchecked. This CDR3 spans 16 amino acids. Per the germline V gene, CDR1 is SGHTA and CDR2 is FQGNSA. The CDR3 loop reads CASSVRGGQGAYEQYF.

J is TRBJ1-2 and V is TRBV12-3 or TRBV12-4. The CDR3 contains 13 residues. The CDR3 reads CASSLSGYYGYTF.

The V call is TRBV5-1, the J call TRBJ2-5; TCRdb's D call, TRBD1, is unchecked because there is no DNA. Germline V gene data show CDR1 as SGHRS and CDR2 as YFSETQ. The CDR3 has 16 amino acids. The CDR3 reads CASSFGQGAGQETQYF.

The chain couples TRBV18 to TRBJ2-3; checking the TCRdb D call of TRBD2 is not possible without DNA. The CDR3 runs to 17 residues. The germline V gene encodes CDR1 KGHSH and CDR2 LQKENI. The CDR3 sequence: CASSKTSGVASTDTQYF.

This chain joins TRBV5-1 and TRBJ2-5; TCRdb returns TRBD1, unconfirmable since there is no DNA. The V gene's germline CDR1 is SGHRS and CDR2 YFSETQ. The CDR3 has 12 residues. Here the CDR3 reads CASGAGIETQYF.

The CDR3 reads CASSLAKLKGGSSGANVLTF. This rearrangement joins TRBV7-8 to TRBJ2-6. The CDR3 has 20 residues. Germline values: CDR1 SGHVS, CDR2 FQNEAQ.

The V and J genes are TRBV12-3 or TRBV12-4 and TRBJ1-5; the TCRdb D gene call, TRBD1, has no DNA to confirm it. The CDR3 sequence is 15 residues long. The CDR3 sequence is CASSYRDLEYQPQHF.

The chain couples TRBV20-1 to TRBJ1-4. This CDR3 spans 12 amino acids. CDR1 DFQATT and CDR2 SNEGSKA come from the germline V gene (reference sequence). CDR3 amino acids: CSASTRGGVMFF.

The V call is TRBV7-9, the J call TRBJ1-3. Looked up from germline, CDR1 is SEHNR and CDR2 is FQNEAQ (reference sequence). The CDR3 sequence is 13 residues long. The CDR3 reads CASSLFSGNTIYF.

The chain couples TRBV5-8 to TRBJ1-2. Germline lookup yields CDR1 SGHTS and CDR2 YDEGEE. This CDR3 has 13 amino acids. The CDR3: CASSLWQTYGYTF.

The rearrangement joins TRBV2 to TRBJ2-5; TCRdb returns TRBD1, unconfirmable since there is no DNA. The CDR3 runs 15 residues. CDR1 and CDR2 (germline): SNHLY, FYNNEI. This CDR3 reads CASGGEQGPWETQYF.

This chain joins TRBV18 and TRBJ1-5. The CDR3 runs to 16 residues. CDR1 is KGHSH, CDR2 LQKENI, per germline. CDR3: CASSPMAAYSNQPQHF.

The CDR3 loop is CASSLEGTSGVVTQYF. This chain links TRBV7-8 with TRBJ2-3; lacking DNA, the TRBD2 call made by TCRdb goes unchecked. The CDR3 covers 16 residues. Germline CDR1 reads SGHVS; CDR2 reads FQNEAQ. Based on the CDR3 plus reference TRBV7-8 and TRBJ2-3, the full variable domain is GAGVSQSPRYKVAKRGQDVALRCDPISGHVSLFWYQQALGQGPEFLTYFQNEAQLDKSGLPSDRFFAERPEGSVSTLKIQRTQQEDSAVYLCASSLEGTSGVVTQYFGPGTRLTVL.

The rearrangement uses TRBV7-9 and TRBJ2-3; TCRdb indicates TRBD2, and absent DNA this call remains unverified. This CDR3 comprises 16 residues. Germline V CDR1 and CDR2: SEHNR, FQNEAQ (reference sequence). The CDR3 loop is CASSLIAGGNTDTQYF. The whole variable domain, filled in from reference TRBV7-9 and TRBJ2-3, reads DTGVSQNPRHKITKRGQNVTFRCDPISEHNRLYWYRQTLGQGPEFLTYFQNEAQLEKSRLLSDRFSAERPKGSFSTLEIQRTEQGDSAMYLCASSLIAGGNTDTQYFGPGTRLTVL.

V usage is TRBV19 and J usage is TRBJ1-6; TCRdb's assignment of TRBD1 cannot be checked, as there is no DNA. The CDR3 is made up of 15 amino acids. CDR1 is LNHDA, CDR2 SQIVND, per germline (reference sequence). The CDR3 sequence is CASNPQGANVSPLHF.